A selection of T cell receptor beta chains follows, all from one sample in a study of brain T cells in children with intractable seizures. Sequencing used immunoSEQ multiplex PCR; TCRdb keeps in-frame clones, though not all of them. The table has about 340,000 clones, 93% seen once; the top ten hold 5% to 7%. Material: peripheral blood, obtained about 5 months after surgery. Source of these receptors: a boy younger than two with tuberous sclerosis and intractable seizures. Both conserved end residues are part of each CDR3. The order of the fields is V gene, CDR3 protein.

v_call: TRBV24-1
cdr3_aa: CATSSRGFGYTF

v_call: TRBV5-4
cdr3_aa: CASSFDRVGESYEQYF

v_call: TRBV10-3
cdr3_aa: CAITRDRANTEAFF

v_call: TRBV4-2
cdr3_aa: CASSQVGLAVTDTQYF

v_call: TRBV9
cdr3_aa: CASSVATRGQETQYF

v_call: TRBV7-3
cdr3_aa: CASHGGRYEQYF

v_call: TRBV7-8
cdr3_aa: CASSQDGGSKNTEAFF

v_call: TRBV7-9
cdr3_aa: CASSPVGANEQFF

v_call: TRBV27
cdr3_aa: CASSPIKKQFF

v_call: TRBV25-1
cdr3_aa: CASSIAEPYEQYF

v_call: TRBV10-3
cdr3_aa: CAISPQGVNYGYTF

v_call: TRBV5-1
cdr3_aa: CASSLEGEGTDTQYF

v_call: TRBV27
cdr3_aa: CASSRPGQQGLEAFF

v_call: TRBV3-1/TRBV3-2
cdr3_aa: CASSRTSGILEQYF

v_call: TRBV5-8
cdr3_aa: CASSFDREGGYTF

v_call: TRBV11-2
cdr3_aa: CASSLGNGGNGGEQFF

v_call: TRBV5-1
cdr3_aa: CASSMDPTGMNTEAFF

v_call: TRBV27
cdr3_aa: CASSWKGWDWNTGELFF

v_call: TRBV6-2/TRBV6-3
cdr3_aa: CASSYLGVAGGIAYNEQFF

v_call: TRBV18
cdr3_aa: CASSPQQGGNTGELFF

v_call: TRBV6-6
cdr3_aa: CASSLLRLAGGGNTGELFF

v_call: TRBV11-3
cdr3_aa: CASTRQGATEAFF

v_call: TRBV24-1
cdr3_aa: CATSDWDSRDTQYF

v_call: TRBV3-1/TRBV3-2
cdr3_aa: CASSHSTPGWEQYF

v_call: TRBV29-1
cdr3_aa: CSVDRGNYGYTF

v_call: TRBV6-5
cdr3_aa: CASNQGGPSQPQHF

v_call: TRBV12-3/TRBV12-4
cdr3_aa: CASRPPWGTEAFF

v_call: TRBV3-1/TRBV3-2
cdr3_aa: CASSQVLRGLKDTEAFF

v_call: TRBV11-2
cdr3_aa: CASSAIAGGNTGELFF

v_call: TRBV18
cdr3_aa: CASLQGQSNTIYF

v_call: TRBV13
cdr3_aa: CASSPPGQGEQFF

v_call: TRBV6-5
cdr3_aa: CASSPSGTGAIGYTF

v_call: TRBV10-2
cdr3_aa: CASTQALYFGYTF

v_call: TRBV3-1/TRBV3-2
cdr3_aa: CASSPFQYSYNSPLHF

v_call: TRBV18
cdr3_aa: CASSPTGPHREQYF

v_call: TRBV6-5
cdr3_aa: CASRNRRDEQFF

v_call: TRBV6-5
cdr3_aa: CASSYVDTQYF

v_call: TRBV4-1
cdr3_aa: CASSQGPNTEAFF

v_call: TRBV7-9
cdr3_aa: CATGLAGGPPDTQYF

v_call: TRBV6-5
cdr3_aa: CASSTGGTGGRGYTF

v_call: TRBV9
cdr3_aa: CASSVMSNYNSPLHF

v_call: TRBV16
cdr3_aa: CASSEHRDRVQPYF

v_call: TRBV18
cdr3_aa: CASSIGTGVNYGYTF

v_call: TRBV4-2
cdr3_aa: CASSRDPMGDQPQHF

v_call: TRBV19
cdr3_aa: CASSMTDGGEAFF

v_call: TRBV11-3
cdr3_aa: CASSLVLGSSTYNEQFF

v_call: TRBV19
cdr3_aa: CASRRVRNDPAGAFF

v_call: TRBV12-3/TRBV12-4
cdr3_aa: CASSQTGGLQYF

v_call: TRBV9
cdr3_aa: CASSVVAGGPDTQYF

v_call: TRBV5-4
cdr3_aa: CASRGQGSYEQYF